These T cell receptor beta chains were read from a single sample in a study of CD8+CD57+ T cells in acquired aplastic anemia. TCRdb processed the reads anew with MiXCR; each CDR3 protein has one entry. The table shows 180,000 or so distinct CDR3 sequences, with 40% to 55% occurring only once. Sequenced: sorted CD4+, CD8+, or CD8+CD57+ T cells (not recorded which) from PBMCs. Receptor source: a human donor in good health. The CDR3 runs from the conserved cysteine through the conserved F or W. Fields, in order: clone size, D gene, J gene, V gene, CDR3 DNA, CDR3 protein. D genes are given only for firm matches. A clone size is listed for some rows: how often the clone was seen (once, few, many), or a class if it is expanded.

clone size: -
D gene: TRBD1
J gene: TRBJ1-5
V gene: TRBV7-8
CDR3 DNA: TGTGCCAGCAGCTTAGCAGGGACAGGGACCAATCAGCCCCAGCATTTT
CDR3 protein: CASSLAGTGTNQPQHF

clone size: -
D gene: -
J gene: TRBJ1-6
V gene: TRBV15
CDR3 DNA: TGTGCCACCAGCACAGGATTCTATAATTCACCCCTCCACTTT
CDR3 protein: CATSTGFYNSPLHF

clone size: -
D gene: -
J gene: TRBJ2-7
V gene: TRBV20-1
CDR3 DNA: TGCAGTGCCCCAAAACCTCCGGCCGCACCCTACGAGCAGTACTTC
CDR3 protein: CSAPKPPAAPYEQYF

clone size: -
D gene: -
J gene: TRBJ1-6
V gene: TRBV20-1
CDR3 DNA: TGCAGGAAGGTGACGGTCCCTAATTCACCCCTCCACTTT
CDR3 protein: CRKVTVPNSPLHF

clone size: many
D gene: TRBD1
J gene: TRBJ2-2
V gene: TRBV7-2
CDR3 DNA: TGTGCCAGCACCCTAGGACAGGGTTGGACCGGGGAGCTGTTTTTT
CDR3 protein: CASTLGQGWTGELFF

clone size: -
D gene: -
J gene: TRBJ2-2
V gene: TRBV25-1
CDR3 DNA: TGTGCCAGCAGTGAATACGGGTGGAAGGGGAAACCTCCGGGCACCGGGGAGCTGTTTTTT
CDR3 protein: CASSEYGWKGKPPGTGELFF

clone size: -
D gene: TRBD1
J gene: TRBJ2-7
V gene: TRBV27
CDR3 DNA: TGTGCCAGCAGTCGATACTCTCGGGACAGGGGTTACGAGCAGTACTTC
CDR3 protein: CASSRYSRDRGYEQYF

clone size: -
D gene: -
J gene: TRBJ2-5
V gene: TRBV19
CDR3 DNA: TGTGCCAGTAGTAACAGCCAAGAGACCCAGTACTTC
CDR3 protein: CASSNSQETQYF

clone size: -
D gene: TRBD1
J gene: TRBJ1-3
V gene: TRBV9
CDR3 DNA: TGTGCCAGCAGCTCGCGGACAGGGTCTACTGGAAACACCATATATTTT
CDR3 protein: CASSSRTGSTGNTIYF

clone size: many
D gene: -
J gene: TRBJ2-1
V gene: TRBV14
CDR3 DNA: TGTGCCAGCAGCCGCGTGGTTGGGGCGGGAATTGATGAGCAGTTCTTC
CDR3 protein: CASSRVVGAGIDEQFF

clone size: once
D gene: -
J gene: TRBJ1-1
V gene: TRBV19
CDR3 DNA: TGTGCCAGTAGATCGGAGCCGGGACACACAGAAGCTTTCTTT
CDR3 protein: CASRSEPGHTEAFF

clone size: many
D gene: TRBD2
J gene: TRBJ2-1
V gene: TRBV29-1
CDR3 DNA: TGCAGCTCACGGGGGTGGACTAGCGGGAGGAATGAGCAGTTCTTC
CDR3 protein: CSSRGWTSGRNEQFF

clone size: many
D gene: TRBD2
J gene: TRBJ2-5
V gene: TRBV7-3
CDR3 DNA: TGTGCCAGCAGCTTAAGTGGGACTAGCGGTGGCCAAGAGACCCAGTACTTC
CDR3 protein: CASSLSGTSGGQETQYF

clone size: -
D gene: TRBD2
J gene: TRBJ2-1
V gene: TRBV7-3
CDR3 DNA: TGTGCCAGCAGCTCCGGACTAGTTAATGAGCAGTTCTTC
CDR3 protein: CASSSGLVNEQFF

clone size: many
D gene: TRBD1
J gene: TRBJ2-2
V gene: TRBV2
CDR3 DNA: TGTGCCAGCGGAAGACAGGGGAACACCGGGGAGCTGTTTTTT
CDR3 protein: CASGRQGNTGELFF

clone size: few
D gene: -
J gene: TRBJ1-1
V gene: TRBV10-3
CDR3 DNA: TGTGCCATCAGTGAGAACAGGTATGAAGCTTTCTTT
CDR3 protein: CAISENRYEAFF

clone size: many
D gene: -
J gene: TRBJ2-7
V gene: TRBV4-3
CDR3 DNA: TGCGCCAGCAGCCAAGATGTCGGCAGGGGCCCCTACGAGCAGTACTTC
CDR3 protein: CASSQDVGRGPYEQYF

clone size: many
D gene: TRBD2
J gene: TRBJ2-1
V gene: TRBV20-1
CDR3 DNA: TGCAGTGCTCCGCAGGGGGGTCGCGGGAGGGTCTACAATGAGCAGTTCTTC
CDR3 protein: CSAPQGGRGRVYNEQFF

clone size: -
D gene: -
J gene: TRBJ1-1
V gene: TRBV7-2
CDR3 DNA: TGTGCCAGCAGCCCCGGTCGTGAAGCTTTCTTT
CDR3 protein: CASSPGREAFF

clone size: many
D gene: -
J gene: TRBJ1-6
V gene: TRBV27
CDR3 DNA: TGTGCCAGCCGAAAAATGGATAATTCACCCCTCCACTTT
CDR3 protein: CASRKMDNSPLHF

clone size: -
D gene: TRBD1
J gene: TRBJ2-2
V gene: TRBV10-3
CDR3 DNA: TGTGCCAGCAGTAAGCAGGGGGCCCAGAACACCGGGGAGCTGTTTTTT
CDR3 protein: CASSKQGAQNTGELFF

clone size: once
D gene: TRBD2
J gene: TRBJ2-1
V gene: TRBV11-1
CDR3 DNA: TGTGCCAGCAGTTTAGGACTAGCGGCCGGACGAAAGAATGCGCAGTTCTTC
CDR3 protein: CASSLGLAAGRKNAQFF

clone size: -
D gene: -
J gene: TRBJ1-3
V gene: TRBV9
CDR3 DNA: TGTGCCAGCAGCGCGGACGTCTCTGGAAACACCATATATTTT
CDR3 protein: CASSADVSGNTIYF

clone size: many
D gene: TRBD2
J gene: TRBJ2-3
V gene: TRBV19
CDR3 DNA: TGTGCCAGTAGTACGACGAAACGCGGGGGGACAGATACGCAGTATTTT
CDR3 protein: CASSTTKRGGTDTQYF

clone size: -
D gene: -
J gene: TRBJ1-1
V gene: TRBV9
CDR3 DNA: TGTGCCAGCAGCGTAGGGGCAGGACTGAACCGTGAAGCTTTCTTT
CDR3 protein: CASSVGAGLNREAFF

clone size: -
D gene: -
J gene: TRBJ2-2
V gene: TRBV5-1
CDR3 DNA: TGCGCCAGCAGTCAGGACGGAGGCACCGGGGAGCTGTTTTTT
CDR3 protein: CASSQDGGTGELFF

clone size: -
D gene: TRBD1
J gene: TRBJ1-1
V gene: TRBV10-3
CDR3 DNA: TGTGCCATCAGTGAGGTGGACAGGGTGACCACTGAAGCTTTCTTT
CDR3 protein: CAISEVDRVTTEAFF

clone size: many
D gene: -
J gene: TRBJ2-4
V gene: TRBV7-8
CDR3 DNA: TGTGCCAGCAGCTTAGCGGCGGGTGGGAACATTCAGTACTTC
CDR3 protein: CASSLAAGGNIQYF

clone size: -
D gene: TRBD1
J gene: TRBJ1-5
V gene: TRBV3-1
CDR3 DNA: TGTGCCAGCAGCCCGGGACAGGTTAATCAGCCCCAGCATTTT
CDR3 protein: CASSPGQVNQPQHF

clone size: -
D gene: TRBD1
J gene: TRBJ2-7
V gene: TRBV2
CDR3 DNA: TGTGCCAGCAGTTTGGACAGGGGCCTCGACGAGCAGTACTTC
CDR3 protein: CASSLDRGLDEQYF

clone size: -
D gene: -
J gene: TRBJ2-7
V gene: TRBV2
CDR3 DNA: TGTGCCAGCAGTAGGGCCCTACAGAGCTACGAGCAGTACTTC
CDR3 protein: CASSRALQSYEQYF

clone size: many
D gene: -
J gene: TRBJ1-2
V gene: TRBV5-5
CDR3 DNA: TGTGCCAGCAGCTTGGCAGGGTCCGACTATGGCTACACCTTC
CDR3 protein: CASSLAGSDYGYTF

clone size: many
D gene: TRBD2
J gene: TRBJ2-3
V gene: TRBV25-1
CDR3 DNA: TGTGCCAGCAGTGAATTGACTAGCGGGAGCTCCACAGATACGCAGTATTTT
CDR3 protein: CASSELTSGSSTDTQYF

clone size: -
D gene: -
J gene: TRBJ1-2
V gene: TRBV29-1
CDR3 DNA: TGCAGCGTTGACGGGGGGCCGGACTATGGCTACACCTTC
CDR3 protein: CSVDGGPDYGYTF

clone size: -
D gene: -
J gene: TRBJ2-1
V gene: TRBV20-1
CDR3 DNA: TGCAGTGCTAGGGGGAGCGGGCCCCTCAATGAGCAGTTCTTC
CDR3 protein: CSARGSGPLNEQFF

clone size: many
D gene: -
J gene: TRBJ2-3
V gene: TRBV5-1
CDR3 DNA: TGCGCCAGCAGCTTGGCGCAGGGACTTGATACGCAGTATTTT
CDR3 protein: CASSLAQGLDTQYF